Following are 24 T cell receptor beta chains from one sample sequenced in a study of cytomegalovirus exposure and HLA in healthy donors. The PCR employed 60 Vbeta primers together with 13 Jbeta primers. Sequencing was performed with immunoSEQ multiplex PCR; in TCRdb, only in-frame clones are kept and a portion is missing. The sample carries approximately 150,000 clones, 60% to 80% recorded once. Sequenced material: PBMCs. Receptor source: a man aged 55 to 69 in good health and CMV-seronegative.

The chain employs TRBV7-9 and TRBJ2-3, with 10 nucleotides matching TRBD2. The CDR3 spans 15 residues. With 4 bases clipped from V and 4 bases from J, the junction kept 5 bases outside the gene matches. Germline values: CDR1 SEHNR, CDR2 FQNEAQ (reference sequence). The CDR3 DNA is TGTGCCAGCAGCTCACTAGCGGGAAGGTCAGATACGCAGTATTTT. It specifies CASSSLAGRSDTQYF.

The chain links TRBV9 to TRBJ2-1, with D perhaps TRBD2 (5 bases). Germline V gene sequence: CDR1 SGDLS, CDR2 YYNGEE. The V gene lost 6 bases and the J gene lost 8 bases, with 18 bases spanning the gap. The CDR3 is made up of 14 amino acids. The CDR3 spells CASNPSGSSHEQFF. CDR3 in DNA: TGTGCCAGCAACCCCTCGGGGTCTTCTCATGAGCAGTTCTTC.

This chain uses TRBV7-2 with TRBJ2-5; D possibly corresponds to TRBD1 (6 bases). CDR3 size: 15 residues. Trimming left V 2 bases short and J 4 bases short, with 14 bases between. Germline CDR1 and CDR2: SGHTA and FQGNSA. The CDR3 coding sequence is TGTGCCAGCAGCTTAAGAACAGGGAATGGAGAGACCCAGTACTTC. It encodes CASSLRTGNGETQYF.

The chain joins TRBV27 to TRBJ2-7, with no clear D. V was trimmed by 7 bases and J by 0 bases, leaving 13 bases between them. The CDR3 consists of 14 residues. The V gene's germline CDR1 is MNHEY and CDR2 SMNVEV (reference sequence). The CDR3 DNA sequence: TGTGCCAGCACCCCCGCTGGGCTCTCCTACGAGCAGTACTTC. It specifies CASTPAGLSYEQYF.

The rearrangement uses TRBV19 and TRBJ2-1; the match to TRBD2 covers 13 bases. The CDR3 is 16 amino acids. CDR1 is LNHDA, CDR2 SQIVND, per germline (reference sequence). V lost 7 bases and J lost 15; bases outside the gene matches: 18. The DNA for the CDR3 is TGTGCCAGTACCCCCTCCCGGACTAGCGGGAGACCCGTCGCGTTCTTC. Protein: CASTPSRTSGRPVAFF. The full variable domain, rest sourced from reference TRBV19 and TRBJ2-1, is DGGITQSPKYLFRKEGQNVTLSCEQNLNHDAMYWYRQDPGQGLRLIYYSQIVNDFQKGDIAEGYSVSREKKESFPLTVTSAQKNPTAFYLCASTPSRTSGRPVAFFGPGTRLTVL.

The chain couples TRBV11-3 to TRBJ2-3, with 16 bases that match TRBD2. The V gene end was trimmed by 5 bases and the J gene end by 5 bases; junction bases not matched to a gene: 4. The germline gives CDR1 SGHNT, CDR2 YENEEA. The CDR3 length is 16 residues. The CDR3 DNA reads TGTGCCAGCAGCACGGGACTAGCGGGAGGGCGAGATACGCAGTATTTT. Protein product: CASSTGLAGGRDTQYF.

The table lists this clone with a few counts. The chain has TRBV25-1 and TRBJ2-2, with D uncertain. Per the germline V gene, CDR1 is MGHDK and CDR2 is SYGVNS. The V end was cut by 3 bases, the J end by 4 bases, with 9 bases between. CDR3 length equals 14 residues. This chain's CDR3 is CASSDRRRTGELFF. The CDR3 DNA follows: TGTGCCAGCAGTGATAGGCGGCGCACCGGGGAGCTGTTTTTT.

This clone came up once. V and J are TRBV10-2 and TRBJ2-2; the match to TRBD1 covers 10 bases. J lost 3 bases, V lost 7 bases, and 11 bases had no gene match. CDR3 length: 17 residues. Germline CDR1 WSHSY, CDR2 SAAADI. CDR3 coding DNA: TGCGCCAGCATCCCTGTGGGGACAGGGGAGGACACCGGGGAGCTGTTTTTT. It translates to CASIPVGTGEDTGELFF.

This chain links TRBV4-3 with TRBJ2-7; 10 bases line up with TRBD1. Trimming at V came to 1 base and at J to 9 bases, leaving 9 bases not matched to a gene. There are 15 residues in the CDR3. Germline V gene lookup returns CDR1 LGHNA and CDR2 YSLEER. In nucleotides, the CDR3 is TGCGCCAGCAGCCAAGTCTGGGACAGGGGACATGGGCAGTACTTC. This sequence encodes CASSQVWDRGHGQYF.

This chain uses TRBV5-8 with TRBJ1-1; tentative D call: TRBD1 (5 bases). V lost 0 bases to trimming and J lost 4 bases, with 10 bases between them. The length of the CDR3 is 14 residues. The germline CDR1 and CDR2 sequences are SGHTS and YDEGEE. CDR3 region: CASSLVPRATEAFF. The CDR3 nucleotides are TGTGCCAGCAGCTTGGTTCCCAGGGCCACTGAAGCTTTCTTT.

This chain connects TRBV28 to TRBJ1-5; D is perhaps TRBD1 (6 bases). The CDR3 loop spans 15 amino acids. Trimming took off 8 bases at V and 4 bases at J, with 18 bases between the two ends. Germline V lookup: CDR1 MDHEN, CDR2 SYDVKM. The CDR3 is CASEEPGVGNQPQHF. As DNA, the CDR3 is TGTGCCAGCGAAGAACCAGGGGTCGGGAATCAGCCCCAGCATTTT.

The V gene is TRBV19, the J gene TRBJ1-5, with D perhaps TRBD1 (6 bases). This CDR3 has 15 amino acids. The germline V gene has CDR1 LNHDA and CDR2 SQIVND (reference sequence). V was cut by 6 bases and J by 1 base, with 13 bases left in between. In DNA form, the CDR3 reads TGTGCCAGTAGGCCCAGGGGACCCAGCAATCAGCCCCAGCATTTT. It encodes CASRPRGPSNQPQHF. Full variable domain (rest looked up from reference TRBV19 and TRBJ1-5): DGGITQSPKYLFRKEGQNVTLSCEQNLNHDAMYWYRQDPGQGLRLIYYSQIVNDFQKGDIAEGYSVSREKKESFPLTVTSAQKNPTAFYLCASRPRGPSNQPQHFGDGTRLSIL.

The V gene is TRBV29-1, the J gene TRBJ2-1; a weak D match, TRBD2 (5 bases). The germline V gene has CDR1 SQVTM and CDR2 ANQGSEA. The V gene lost 1 base and the J gene lost 7 bases, with 8 bases spanning the gap. The CDR3 spans 12 residues. CDR3 sequence (DNA): TGCAGCGTTGAAGTTGGACTGAATGAGCAGTTCTTC. It yields the protein CSVEVGLNEQFF.

This clone was seen only a few times. The chain has TRBV7-6 and TRBJ2-2; 10 positions match TRBD2. V lost 1 base and J lost 4; bases outside the gene matches: 6. The CDR3 runs 17 residues. Germline CDR1 SGHVS, CDR2 FNYEAQ. CDR3 region: CASSLGAGGPGTGELFF. CDR3 DNA: TGTGCCAGCAGCTTAGGAGCGGGGGGGCCCGGCACCGGGGAGCTGTTTTTT.

J is TRBJ1-2 and V is TRBV7-6; 7 bases are a match to TRBD1. Germline lookup yields CDR1 SGHVS and CDR2 FNYEAQ. The CDR3 has 15 residues. The V segment lost 1 base and the J segment 6 bases; nucleotides outside the gene matches: 8. In DNA, the CDR3 is TGTGCCAGCAGCTTAGGGACAGGACCGATGCATGGCTACACCTTC. Translated, it gives CASSLGTGPMHGYTF.

This clone was observed a handful of times. The rearrangement joins TRBV18 to TRBJ1-4; 7 bases line up with TRBD1. J was trimmed by 2 bases and V by 8 bases; bases with no gene match: 5. The CDR3 sequence is 14 residues long. Germline assignment: CDR1 KGHSH and CDR2 LQKENI. The CDR3 DNA reads as TGTGCCAGCACCCGACAGGGCACTAATGAAAAACTGTTTTTT. This codes for CASTRQGTNEKLFF.

This chain links TRBV5-1 with TRBJ2-5; TRBD2 agrees at 7 bases. V lost 0 bases and J lost 1; bases outside the gene matches: 3. Germline CDR1 SGHRS, CDR2 YFSETQ. The CDR3 has 15 residues. The CDR3 loop reads CASSLASGSQETQYF. The CDR3 bases are TGCGCCAGCAGCTTGGCTAGCGGCTCCCAAGAGACCCAGTACTTC. The variable domain in full, completed from reference TRBV5-1 and TRBJ2-5, reads KAGVTQTPRYLIKTRGQQVTLSCSPISGHRSVSWYQQTPGQGLQFLFEYFSETQRNKGNFPGRFSGRQFSNSRSEMNVSTLELGDSALYLCASSLASGSQETQYFGPGTRLLVL.

This clone was seen once. V gene TRBV19 combines with J gene TRBJ2-7, with 10 nucleotides matching TRBD1. The CDR3 length is 14 residues. Trimming removed 5 bases from V and 7 bases from J; junction bases left unmatched: 8. Germline loops: CDR1 LNHDA, CDR2 SQIVND (reference sequence). The CDR3: CASSPQGTGVEQYF. The CDR3 DNA reads as TGTGCCAGTAGTCCCCAAGGGACAGGGGTTGAGCAGTACTTC.

This rearrangement joins TRBV5-6 to TRBJ2-2, with D maybe TRBD2 (5 bases). Trimming left V 0 bases short and J 6 bases short, with 9 bases between. Germline lookup yields CDR1 SGHDT and CDR2 YYEEEE. CDR3 size: 14 residues. Here the CDR3 DNA reads TGTGCCAGCAGCTTGGTTCGGGGATCCGGGGAGCTGTTTTTT. Translating gives CASSLVRGSGELFF.

The rearrangement joins TRBV28 to TRBJ2-1, with D perhaps matching TRBD1 (6 bases). The CDR3 length is 14 residues. Germline V gene sequence: CDR1 MDHEN, CDR2 SYDVKM. V lost 7 bases and J lost 7, with 17 bases in between. The DNA of the CDR3 is TGTGCCAGCAATATGGGACAAGCTGAGAATGAGCAGTTCTTC. As protein: CASNMGQAENEQFF.

The chain recombines TRBV7-6 with TRBJ1-1; unclear D gene. CDR1 is SGHVS, CDR2 FNYEAQ, per germline. The CDR3 length is 14 residues. V shed 0 bases and J shed 1 base, with 6 bases lying between them. The CDR3 reads CASSLARQNTEAFF. For the CDR3, the DNA is TGTGCCAGCAGCTTAGCGCGGCAGAACACTGAAGCTTTCTTT.

This clone was observed a few times. The chain links TRBV2 to TRBJ2-3, with D maybe TRBD2 (5 bases). Germline V gives CDR1 SNHLY, CDR2 FYNNEI. V lost 8 bases and J lost 1, with 13 bases in between. This CDR3 region has 14 residues. Here the CDR3 reads CASRIRRGTDTQYF. DNA for the CDR3: TGTGCCAGCCGCATCCGGCGGGGCACAGATACGCAGTATTTT. Together with reference TRBV2 and TRBJ2-3, the CDR3 gives the full variable domain: EPEVTQTPSHQVTQMGQEVILRCVPISNHLYFYWYRQILGQKVEFLVSFYNNEISEKSEIFDDQFSVERPDGSNFTLKIRSTKLEDSAMYFCASRIRRGTDTQYFGPGTRLTVL.

The genes are TRBV27 and TRBJ2-5; D is perhaps TRBD1 (6 bases). TRBJ2-7 explains the end of the DNA better; the J call may be wrong. Germline CDR1 is MNHEY and CDR2 is SMNVEV (reference sequence). CDR3 length equals 15 residues. CDR3 loop: CASSSNRQVIYEQYF. The CDR3 DNA reads TGTGCCAGCAGTTCCAACCGACAGGTAATCTACGAGCAGTACTTC.

The sample holds a few counts of this clone. The chain couples TRBV11-2 to TRBJ1-2, with D hard to call. Trimming cost V 5 bases and J 8 bases, with 12 bases left between them. Germline CDR1 reads SGHAT; CDR2 reads FQNNGV. The CDR3 is 12 residues long. In DNA, the CDR3 is TGTGCCAGCAGCGCCGAAGGAGGAGGCTACACCTTC. Its translation is CASSAEGGGYTF.